Each of the 17 T cell receptor beta chains below was sequenced from the same sample in a study of cytomegalovirus exposure and HLA in healthy donors. Primers for the PCR totalled 60 Vbeta and 13 Jbeta. Libraries were prepared by immunoSEQ multiplex PCR; TCRdb keeps only in-frame clonotypes and omits some of them. The repertoire consists of about 72,000 clones, with 75% to 85% occurring once and the leading ten covering about 6.5%. Sequencing used PBMCs. The origin of the receptors is a human donor in good health.

J is TRBJ1-3 and V is TRBV19, with D unclear. Germline V gene data show CDR1 as LNHDA and CDR2 as SQIVND (reference sequence). The V and J ends lost 9 bases and 2 bases respectively, with 8 bases between them. This CDR3 spans 12 amino acids. The chain's CDR3 is CASRDTGNTIYF. In DNA, the CDR3 is TGTGCCAGCCGGGATACTGGAAACACCATATATTTT.

Remarks on this clone: At one of its ends the junction is not consistent with the germline gene, which may arise from a read error. V gene TRBV2 combines with J gene TRBJ1-1, with D hard to call. Germline CDR1 SNHLY, CDR2 FYNNEI. The CDR3 has 14 residues. DNA for the CDR3: TGTGCCAGCAGCGAAGGACTAATGAACACTGAAGCTTTCTTT. Its protein product is CASSEGLMNTEAFF.

This sequence joins TRBV2 and TRBJ2-3; no firm D call. Germline values: CDR1 SNHLY, CDR2 FYNNEI. This CDR3 contains 11 residues. V lost 2 bases and J 8 bases, leaving 5 bases between the germline ends. The CDR3 sequence is CASSEYGTQYF. CDR3 coding DNA: TGTGCCAGCAGTGAATACGGTACGCAGTATTTT.

This chain connects TRBV6-1 to TRBJ1-6; weak D call: TRBD1 (5 bases). The CDR3 covers 13 residues. V dropped 7 bases and J dropped 7 bases, with 11 bases sitting between them. Germline V gives CDR1 MNHNS, CDR2 SASEGT. The CDR3 reads CASMPTANSPLHF. The CDR3 region has the DNA TGTGCCAGCATGCCGACAGCGAATTCACCCCTCCACTTT.

The gene calls are TRBV13 and TRBJ2-3, with D possibly TRBD2 on 6 matching bases. Per the germline V gene, CDR1 is PRHDT and CDR2 is FYEKMQ (reference sequence). V lost 0 bases and J 6 bases, leaving 10 bases between the germline ends. This CDR3 is built from 14 residues. The CDR3 region is CASSLGLAGDTQYF. The CDR3 DNA reads as TGTGCCAGCAGCTTAGGACTAGCTGGGGATACGCAGTATTTT.

This clone was seen a few times. The CDR3 protein is CASTGGPTGELFF. The DNA for the CDR3 is TGTGCCAGCACAGGGGGCCCCACCGGGGAGCTGTTTTTT. The genes are TRBV9 and TRBJ2-2; TRBD1 agrees at 8 bases. V dropped 6 bases and J dropped 4; count of bases not matched to a gene: 2. The CDR3 is 13 residues long. Per germline, CDR1 SGDLS and CDR2 YYNGEE.

The V gene is TRBV6-1, the J gene TRBJ2-5; the match to TRBD2 covers 15 bases. Trimming at V came to 3 bases and at J to 5 bases, leaving 7 bases not matched to a gene. Germline CDR1 and CDR2: MNHNS and SASEGT. The CDR3 totals 17 residues. This chain's CDR3 is CASSEGGLAGGQETQYF. The CDR3 nucleotides are TGTGCCAGCAGTGAGGGGGGACTAGCGGGGGGTCAGGAGACCCAGTACTTC.

This chain connects TRBV7-2 to TRBJ1-1, with no clear D. Germline lookup yields CDR1 SGHTA and CDR2 FQGNSA. Trimming took off 5 bases at V and 1 base at J, with 11 bases between the two ends. There are 14 residues in the CDR3. For the CDR3, the DNA is TGTGCCAGCAGCCGAGATGCTACGAACACTGAAGCTTTCTTT. As protein: CASSRDATNTEAFF. Supplemented by reference TRBV7-2 and TRBJ1-1, the full variable domain reads GAGVSQSPSNKVTEKGKDVELRCDPISGHTALYWYRQSLGQGLEFLIYFQGNSAPDKSGLPSDRFSAERTGGSVSTLTIQRTQQEDSAVYLCASSRDATNTEAFFGQGTRLTVV.

J is TRBJ1-3 and V is TRBV14; D is unresolved. Trimming took 3 bases from V and 3 from J, leaving 9 bases between them. Germline loops: CDR1 SGHDN, CDR2 FVKESK. This CDR3 comprises 14 residues. The CDR3 region has the DNA TGTGCCAGCAGCCAGCCCGGGAGTGGAAACACCATATATTTT. Translating it yields CASSQPGSGNTIYF.

The chain is built from TRBV28 and TRBJ1-2; 7 bases match TRBD1. Unmatched junction bases numbered 13, after V lost 10 bases and J lost 2 bases. Germline V gene lookup returns CDR1 MDHEN and CDR2 SYDVKM. CDR3 size: 15 residues. Written as DNA, the CDR3 is TGTGCCACCCCCCACCCGACAGGGTTAAACTATGGCTACACCTTC. It codes for CATPHPTGLNYGYTF.

The chain uses TRBV6-6 and TRBJ2-7; TRBD2 aligns across 10 bases. The CDR3 runs to 15 residues. V shed 0 bases and J 2 bases; nucleotides not matched to a gene: 1. Germline V gene lookup returns CDR1 MNHNY and CDR2 SVGAGI (reference sequence). The CDR3 sequence: CASSYSSGGAYEQYF. As DNA, the CDR3 is TGTGCCAGCAGTTACTCCAGCGGGGGGGCCTACGAGCAGTACTTC.

The chain combines TRBV2 with TRBJ2-1, with 10 bases lining up with TRBD2. V lost 1 base and J lost 8; bases outside the gene matches: 8. This CDR3 contains 16 residues. Germline CDR1 reads SNHLY; CDR2 reads FYNNEI. DNA of the CDR3: TGTGCCAGCAGTGAAGGGGGGACTAGCGTTCGCCATGAGCAGTTCTTC. Translating it yields CASSEGGTSVRHEQFF.

The J gene is TRBJ1-1, the V gene TRBV6-5; TRBD1 agrees at 10 bases. After removal of 6 bases from V and 7 bases from J, the junction contained 8 bases not matched to a gene. CDR1 is MNHEY, CDR2 SVGAGI, per germline. The CDR3 runs to 14 residues. CDR3 residues: CASRRQGASSEAFF. CDR3 coding DNA: TGTGCCAGCAGACGACAGGGGGCTTCTAGTGAAGCTTTCTTT.

V gene TRBV7-2 combines with J gene TRBJ2-1; TRBD2 matches 10 bases. The J segment lost 4 bases and the V segment lost 5 bases, leaving 5 bases of the junction unmatched. The CDR3 spans 15 residues. The germline V gene has CDR1 SGHTA and CDR2 FQGNSA. The CDR3 sequence: CASSPSGGAYNEQFF. CDR3 bases: TGTGCCAGCAGCCCAAGCGGGGGGGCTTACAATGAGCAGTTCTTC.

The V gene is TRBV7-6, the J gene TRBJ1-6, with 9 bases that match TRBD1. The germline gives CDR1 SGHVS, CDR2 FNYEAQ. The CDR3 totals 14 residues. V gave up 5 bases and J gave up 7 bases; unmatched junction bases: 3. The CDR3 bases are TGTGCCAGCAGCACAGGGGGCGGGAATTCACCCCTCCACTTT. This gives the protein CASSTGGGNSPLHF. The complete variable domain, with remaining parts taken from reference TRBV7-6 and TRBJ1-6, reads GAGVSQSPRYKVTKRGQDVALRCDPISGHVSLYWYRQALGQGPEFLTYFNYEAQQDKSGLPNDRFSAERPEGSISTLTIQRTEQRDSAMYRCASSTGGGNSPLHFGNGTRLTVT.

This rearrangement joins TRBV27 to TRBJ1-1; 8 bases fit TRBD1. The CDR3 length is 14 residues. Germline CDR1 reads MNHEY; CDR2 reads SMNVEV (reference sequence). The ends lost 5 bases at V and 5 bases at J; junction bases unmatched: 7. In DNA, the CDR3 is TGTGCCAGCAGTCGCACAGGGGGACAGACTGAAGCTTTCTTT. Encoded protein: CASSRTGGQTEAFF.

A remark on this clone: An end of the junction does not agree with germline; a read error may underlie this. This rearrangement joins TRBV7-8 to TRBJ1-2, with 10 nucleotides matching TRBD1. The CDR3 runs to 14 residues. Germline assignment: CDR1 SGHVS and CDR2 FQNEAQ. The DNA of the CDR3 is TGTGCCAGCAGCTTACTAGACAGGGGGCTTGGCTACCCCTTC. Protein sequence: CASSLLDRGLGYPF.